A selection of T cell receptor beta chains follows, all from one sample in a study of T cell repertoires in cytomegalovirus infection. TCRdb re-called the reads through MiXCR, storing one row per CDR3 protein. The sample consists of approximately 300,000 distinct CDR3 sequences, almost 30% of them appearing once. These receptors have no known antigen. The source was cultured PBMCs, collected from culture after CMV antigen stimulation. The receptors originated from a human donor in good health (CMV status not recorded). Some clones in this sample may be carry-over from other donors' samples. Each CDR3 is given with its conserved first and last residue. The D gene is left open where the match is weak. Not all rows give a size; the values are once, few, many and, for expanded clones, a class.

d_call	v_call	clone_size	cdr3_length	j_call	cdr3_aa	cdr3_nt
NA	TRBV7-8	few	14	TRBJ1-2	CASSKEAGVYGYTF	TGTGCCAGCAGCAAAGAGGCAGGCGTCTATGGCTACACCTTC
TRBD1	TRBV2	NA	14	TRBJ2-7	CASTSGTGGYEQYF	TGTGCCAGCACCTCCGGGACAGGGGGCTACGAGCAGTACTTC
NA	TRBV7-9	NA	15	TRBJ2-5	CASSLISGPQETQYF	TGTGCCAGCAGCTTAATTAGCGGACCCCAAGAGACCCAGTACTTC
NA	TRBV6-5	NA	11	TRBJ1-1	CASTSGTEAFF	TGTGCCAGCACTTCGGGCACTGAAGCTTTCTTT
NA	TRBV20-1	NA	14	TRBJ2-7	CSATTAAISYEQYF	TGCAGTGCTACGACAGCGGCGATCTCCTACGAGCAGTACTTC
NA	TRBV11-2	NA	14	TRBJ1-2	CASSLDPDSYGYTF	TGTGCCAGCAGCTTAGATCCCGACAGCTATGGCTACACCTTC
NA	TRBV20-1	NA	14	TRBJ2-5	CSARVVESRETQYF	TGCAGTGCTAGAGTAGTGGAAAGTAGAGAGACCCAGTACTTC
TRBD2	TRBV28	few	16	TRBJ2-3	CASSPTSGYLGDTQYF	TGTGCCAGCAGTCCAACTAGCGGGTATTTGGGAGATACGCAGTATTTT
TRBD2	TRBV7-2	NA	15	TRBJ2-2	CASSLAGGSTGELFF	TGTGCCAGCAGCTTAGCGGGAGGGTCCACCGGGGAGCTGTTTTTT
NA	TRBV15	many	13	TRBJ1-5	CATSFGVVQPQHF	TGTGCCACCAGTTTCGGGGTTGTTCAGCCCCAGCATTTT
NA	TRBV7-2	NA	14	TRBJ2-5	CASRPEGGRETQYF	TGTGCCAGCAGACCAGAGGGGGGAAGGGAGACCCAGTACTTC
TRBD1	TRBV2	once	15	TRBJ2-6	CASSTMDRVPNVLTF	TGTGCCAGCAGTACCATGGACAGGGTACCCAACGTCCTGACTTTC
NA	TRBV4-1	NA	15	TRBJ2-3	CASSQDGRITDTQYF	TGCGCCAGCAGCCAAGATGGACGGATCACAGATACGCAGTATTTT
NA	TRBV6-6	many	15	TRBJ2-2	CASTQRQGNTGELFF	TGTGCCAGCACTCAGAGGCAGGGGAACACCGGGGAGCTGTTTTTT
NA	TRBV9	NA	14	TRBJ1-3	CASSVARGGNTIYF	TGTGCCAGCAGCGTAGCCAGAGGAGGAAACACCATATATTTT
NA	TRBV27	NA	13	TRBJ1-1	CASSFGGREPAFF	TGTGCCAGCAGTTTTGGGGGAAGGGAGCCAGCTTTCTTT